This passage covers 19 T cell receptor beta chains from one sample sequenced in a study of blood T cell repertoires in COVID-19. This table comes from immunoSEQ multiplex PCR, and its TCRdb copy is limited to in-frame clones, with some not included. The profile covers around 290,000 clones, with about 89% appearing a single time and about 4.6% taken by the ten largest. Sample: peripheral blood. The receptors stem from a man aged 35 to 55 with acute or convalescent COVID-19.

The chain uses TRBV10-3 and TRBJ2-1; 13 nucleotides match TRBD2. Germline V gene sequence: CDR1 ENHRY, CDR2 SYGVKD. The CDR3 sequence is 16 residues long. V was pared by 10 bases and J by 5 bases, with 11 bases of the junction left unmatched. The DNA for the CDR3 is TGTGCCACCAAGTTAAGGACTAGCGGGGGTGACAATGAGCAGTTCTTC. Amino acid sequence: CATKLRTSGGDNEQFF.

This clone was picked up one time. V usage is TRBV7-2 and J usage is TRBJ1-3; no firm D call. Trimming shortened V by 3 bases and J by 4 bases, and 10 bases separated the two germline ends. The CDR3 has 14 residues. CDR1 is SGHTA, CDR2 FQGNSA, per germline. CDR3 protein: CASSFLALGNTIYF. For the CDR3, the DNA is TGTGCCAGCAGCTTTTTAGCTCTGGGAAACACCATATATTTT.

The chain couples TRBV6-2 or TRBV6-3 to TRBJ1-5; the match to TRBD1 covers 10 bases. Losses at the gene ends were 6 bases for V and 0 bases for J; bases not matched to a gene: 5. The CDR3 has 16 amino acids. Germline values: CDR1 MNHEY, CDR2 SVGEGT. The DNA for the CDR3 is TGTGCCAGCAGCTGGGGACAGGGGTATAGCAATCAGCCCCAGCATTTT. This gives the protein CASSWGQGYSNQPQHF.

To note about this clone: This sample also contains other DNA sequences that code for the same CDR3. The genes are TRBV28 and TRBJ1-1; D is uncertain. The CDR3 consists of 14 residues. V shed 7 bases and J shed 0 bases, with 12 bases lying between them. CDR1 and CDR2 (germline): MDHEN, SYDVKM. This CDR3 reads CASTLGGLNTEAFF. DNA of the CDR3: TGTGCCAGCACCCTCGGAGGCTTGAACACTGAAGCTTTCTTT. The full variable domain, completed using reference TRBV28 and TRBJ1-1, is DVKVTQSSRYLVKRTGEKVFLECVQDMDHENMFWYRQDPGLGLRLIYFSYDVKMKEKGDIPEGYSVSREKKERFSLILESASTNQTSMYLCASTLGGLNTEAFFGQGTRLTVV.

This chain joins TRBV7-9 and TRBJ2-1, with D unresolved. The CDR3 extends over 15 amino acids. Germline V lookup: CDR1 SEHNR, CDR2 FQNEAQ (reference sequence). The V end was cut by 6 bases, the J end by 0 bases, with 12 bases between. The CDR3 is CASSPSSYSYNEQFF. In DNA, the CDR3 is TGTGCCAGCAGTCCGTCCTCTTACTCCTACAATGAGCAGTTCTTC. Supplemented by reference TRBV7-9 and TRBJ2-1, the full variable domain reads DTGVSQNPRHKITKRGQNVTFRCDPISEHNRLYWYRQTLGQGPEFLTYFQNEAQLEKSRLLSDRFSAERPKGSFSTLEIQRTEQGDSAMYLCASSPSSYSYNEQFFGPGTRLTVL.

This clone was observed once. The CDR3 nucleotides read TGTGCCAGCTCAACCCGACAGGGGGCTATCGCTGAAGCTTTCTTT. This translates into CASSTRQGAIAEAFF. This chain joins TRBV18 and TRBJ1-1; 10 positions match TRBD1. V lost 5 bases and J lost 6; bases outside the gene matches: 9. This CDR3 is built from 15 residues. Germline V CDR1 and CDR2: KGHSH, LQKENI.

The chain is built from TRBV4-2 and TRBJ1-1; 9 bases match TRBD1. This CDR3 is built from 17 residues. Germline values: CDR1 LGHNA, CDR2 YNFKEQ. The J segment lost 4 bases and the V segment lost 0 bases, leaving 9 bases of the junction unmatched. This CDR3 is CASSQEKTGGNGTEAFF. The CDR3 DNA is TGTGCCAGCAGCCAAGAAAAGACAGGGGGGAATGGCACTGAAGCTTTCTTT.

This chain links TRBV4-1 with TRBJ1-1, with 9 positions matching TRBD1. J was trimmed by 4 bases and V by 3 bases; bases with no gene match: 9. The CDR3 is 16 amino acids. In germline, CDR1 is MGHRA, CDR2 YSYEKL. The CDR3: CASSQGDREGSTEAFF. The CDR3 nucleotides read TGCGCCAGCAGCCAGGGGGACAGGGAAGGTAGCACTGAAGCTTTCTTT.

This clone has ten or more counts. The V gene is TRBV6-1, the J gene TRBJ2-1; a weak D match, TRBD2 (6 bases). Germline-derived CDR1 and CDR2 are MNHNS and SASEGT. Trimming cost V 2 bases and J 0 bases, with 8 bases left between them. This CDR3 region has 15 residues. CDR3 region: CASSEWGVSYNEQFF. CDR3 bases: TGTGCCAGCAGTGAATGGGGGGTCTCCTACAATGAGCAGTTCTTC.

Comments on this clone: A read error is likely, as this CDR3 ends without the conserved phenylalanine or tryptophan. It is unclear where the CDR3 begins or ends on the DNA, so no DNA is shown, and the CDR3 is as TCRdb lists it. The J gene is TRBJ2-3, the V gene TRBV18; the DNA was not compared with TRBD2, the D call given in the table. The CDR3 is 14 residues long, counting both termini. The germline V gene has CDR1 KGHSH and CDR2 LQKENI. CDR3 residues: CASSPRDSPDPDGL.

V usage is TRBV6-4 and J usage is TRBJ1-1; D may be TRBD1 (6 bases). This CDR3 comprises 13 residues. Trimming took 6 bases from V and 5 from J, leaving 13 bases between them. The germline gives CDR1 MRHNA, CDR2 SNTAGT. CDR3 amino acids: CASRAEQGTEAFF. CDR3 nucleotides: TGTGCCAGCAGAGCCGAACAGGGAACTGAAGCTTTCTTT.

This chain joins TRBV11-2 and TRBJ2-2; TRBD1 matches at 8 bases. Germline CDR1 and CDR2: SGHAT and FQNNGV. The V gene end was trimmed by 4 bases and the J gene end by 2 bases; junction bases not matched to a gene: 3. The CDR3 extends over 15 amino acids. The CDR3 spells CASSWGQVNTGELFF. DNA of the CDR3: TGTGCCAGCAGCTGGGGACAGGTCAACACCGGGGAGCTGTTTTTT. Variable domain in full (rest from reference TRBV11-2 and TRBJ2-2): EAGVAQSPRYKIIEKRQSVAFWCNPISGHATLYWYQQILGQGPKLLIQFQNNGVVDDSQLPKDRFSAERLKGVDSTLKIQPAKLEDSAVYLCASSWGQVNTGELFFGEGSRLTVL.

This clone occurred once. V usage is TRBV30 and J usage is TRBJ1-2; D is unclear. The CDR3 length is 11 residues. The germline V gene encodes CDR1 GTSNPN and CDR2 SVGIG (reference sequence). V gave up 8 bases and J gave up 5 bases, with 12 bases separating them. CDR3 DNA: TGTGCCAAGAACGAGTGGTATGGCTACACCTTC. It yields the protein CAKNEWYGYTF.

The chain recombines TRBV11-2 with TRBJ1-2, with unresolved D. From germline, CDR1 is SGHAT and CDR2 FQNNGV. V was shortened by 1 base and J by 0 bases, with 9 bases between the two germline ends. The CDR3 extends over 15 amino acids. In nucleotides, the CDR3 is TGTGCCAGCAGCTTAGGGGCAGCCGCTAACTATGGCTACACCTTC. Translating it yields CASSLGAAANYGYTF. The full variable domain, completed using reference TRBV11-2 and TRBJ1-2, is EAGVAQSPRYKIIEKRQSVAFWCNPISGHATLYWYQQILGQGPKLLIQFQNNGVVDDSQLPKDRFSAERLKGVDSTLKIQPAKLEDSAVYLCASSLGAAANYGYTFGSGTRLTVV.

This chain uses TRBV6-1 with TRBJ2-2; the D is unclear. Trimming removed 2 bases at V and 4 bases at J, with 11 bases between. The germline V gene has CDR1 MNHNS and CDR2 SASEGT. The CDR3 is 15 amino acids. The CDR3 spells CASSEQSQVTGELFF. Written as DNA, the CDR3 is TGTGCCAGCAGTGAACAGAGTCAGGTCACCGGGGAGCTGTTTTTT.

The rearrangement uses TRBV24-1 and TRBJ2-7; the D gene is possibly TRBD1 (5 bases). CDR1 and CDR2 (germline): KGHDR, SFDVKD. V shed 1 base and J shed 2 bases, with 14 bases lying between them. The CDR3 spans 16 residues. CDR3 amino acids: CATSDFSGLLTYEQYF. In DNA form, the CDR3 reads TGTGCCACCAGTGATTTCTCAGGGCTACTCACCTACGAGCAGTACTTC.

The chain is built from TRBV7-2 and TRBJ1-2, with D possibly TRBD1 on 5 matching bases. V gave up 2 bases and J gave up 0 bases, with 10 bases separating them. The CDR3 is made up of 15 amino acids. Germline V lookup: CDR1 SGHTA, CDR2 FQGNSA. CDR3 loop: CASSLRQTPNYGYTF. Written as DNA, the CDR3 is TGTGCCAGCAGCTTACGACAGACCCCTAACTATGGCTACACCTTC.

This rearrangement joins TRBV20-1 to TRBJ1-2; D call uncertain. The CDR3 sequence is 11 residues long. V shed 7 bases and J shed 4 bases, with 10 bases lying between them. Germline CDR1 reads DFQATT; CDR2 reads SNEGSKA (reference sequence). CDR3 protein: CSVDEAYGYTF. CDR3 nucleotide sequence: TGCAGTGTAGATGAGGCCTATGGCTACACCTTC.

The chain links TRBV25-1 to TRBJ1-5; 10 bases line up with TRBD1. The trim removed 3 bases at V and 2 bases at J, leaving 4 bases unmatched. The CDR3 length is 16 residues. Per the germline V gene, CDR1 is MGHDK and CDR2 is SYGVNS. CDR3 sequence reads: CASSDLGTGGNQPQHF. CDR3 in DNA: TGTGCCAGCAGTGACCTTGGGACAGGGGGCAATCAGCCCCAGCATTTT.